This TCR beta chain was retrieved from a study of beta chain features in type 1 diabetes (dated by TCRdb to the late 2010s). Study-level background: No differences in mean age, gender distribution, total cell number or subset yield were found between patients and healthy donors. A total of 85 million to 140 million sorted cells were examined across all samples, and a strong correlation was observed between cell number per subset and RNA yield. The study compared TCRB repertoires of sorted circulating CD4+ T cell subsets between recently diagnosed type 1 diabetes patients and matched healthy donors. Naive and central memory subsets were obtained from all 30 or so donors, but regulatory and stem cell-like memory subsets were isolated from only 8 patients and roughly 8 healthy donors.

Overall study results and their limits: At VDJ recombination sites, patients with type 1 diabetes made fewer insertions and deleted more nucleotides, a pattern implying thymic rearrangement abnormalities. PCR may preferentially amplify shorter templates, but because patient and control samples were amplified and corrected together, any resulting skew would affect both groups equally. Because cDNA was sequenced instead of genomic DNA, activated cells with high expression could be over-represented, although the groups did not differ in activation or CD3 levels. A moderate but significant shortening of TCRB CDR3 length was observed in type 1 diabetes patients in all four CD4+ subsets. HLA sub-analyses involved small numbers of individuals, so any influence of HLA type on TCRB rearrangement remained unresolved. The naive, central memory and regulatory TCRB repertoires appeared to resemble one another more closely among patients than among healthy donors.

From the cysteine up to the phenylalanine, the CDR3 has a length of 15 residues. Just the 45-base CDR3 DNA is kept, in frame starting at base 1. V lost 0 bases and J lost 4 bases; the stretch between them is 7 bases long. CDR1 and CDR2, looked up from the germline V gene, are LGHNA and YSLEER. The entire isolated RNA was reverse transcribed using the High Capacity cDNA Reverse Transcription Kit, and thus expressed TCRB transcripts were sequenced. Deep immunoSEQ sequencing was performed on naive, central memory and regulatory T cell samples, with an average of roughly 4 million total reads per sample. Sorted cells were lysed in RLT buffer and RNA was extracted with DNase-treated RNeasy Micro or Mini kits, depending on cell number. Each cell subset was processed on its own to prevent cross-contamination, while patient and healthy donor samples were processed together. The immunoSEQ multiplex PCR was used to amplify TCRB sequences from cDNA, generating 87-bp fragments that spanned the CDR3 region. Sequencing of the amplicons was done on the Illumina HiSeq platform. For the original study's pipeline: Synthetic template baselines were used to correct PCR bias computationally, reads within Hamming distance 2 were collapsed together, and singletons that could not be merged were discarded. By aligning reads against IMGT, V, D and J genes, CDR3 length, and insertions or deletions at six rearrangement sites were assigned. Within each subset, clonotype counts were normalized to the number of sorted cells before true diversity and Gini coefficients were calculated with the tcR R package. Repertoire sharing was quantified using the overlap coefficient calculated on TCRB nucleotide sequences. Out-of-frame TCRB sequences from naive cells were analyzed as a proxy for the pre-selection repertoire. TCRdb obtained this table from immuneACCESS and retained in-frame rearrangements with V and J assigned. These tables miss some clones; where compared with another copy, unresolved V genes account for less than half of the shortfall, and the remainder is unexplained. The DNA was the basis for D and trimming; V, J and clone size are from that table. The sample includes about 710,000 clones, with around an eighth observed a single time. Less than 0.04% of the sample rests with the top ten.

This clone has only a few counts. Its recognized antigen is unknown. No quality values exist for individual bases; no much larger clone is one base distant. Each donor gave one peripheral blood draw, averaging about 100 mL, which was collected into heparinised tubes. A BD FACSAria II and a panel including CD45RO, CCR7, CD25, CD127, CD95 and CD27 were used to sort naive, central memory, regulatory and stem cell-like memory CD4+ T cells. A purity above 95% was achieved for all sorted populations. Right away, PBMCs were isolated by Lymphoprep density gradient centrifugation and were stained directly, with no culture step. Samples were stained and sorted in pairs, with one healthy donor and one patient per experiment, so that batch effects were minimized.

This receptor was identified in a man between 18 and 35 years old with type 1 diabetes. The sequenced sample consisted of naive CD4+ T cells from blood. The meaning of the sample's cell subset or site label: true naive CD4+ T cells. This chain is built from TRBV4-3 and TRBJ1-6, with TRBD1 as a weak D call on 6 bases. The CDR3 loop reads CASSQEGHYNSPLHF. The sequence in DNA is TGCGCCAGCAGCCAAGAGGGACATTATAATTCACCCCTCCACTTT.